The 23 T cell receptor beta chains below all came from one sample that was sequenced in a study of CXCR3-negative and CXCR3-positive naive CD8 T cells. The authors prepared UMI-labeled TRB cDNA libraries by 5' RACE. Using the 5' RACE reads, TCRdb records one entry per CDR3 protein without DNA. The table for this sample gives around 40,000 distinct CDR3 sequences. The sequenced material came from naive CXCR3- CD8+ T cells from blood. Subset described: CD45RO-CCR7+CD27+CD95- naive CD8+ T cells lacking CXCR3 (TNR3-). The receptors were gathered from a human donor in good health. Some clones in this sample may be carry-over from other donors' samples.

The chain has TRBV6-5 and TRBJ2-7; absent DNA, TCRdb's TRBD2 call cannot be checked. The CDR3 spans 16 residues. CDR1 is MNHEY, CDR2 SVGAGI, per germline. The CDR3 loop is CASSLLAGEIFYEQYF.

The chain couples TRBV12-5 to TRBJ2-1; TCRdb's D gene call, TRBD1, goes unchecked for lack of DNA. CDR1 is LGHNT and CDR2 is FRNRAP in the germline V gene. The CDR3 length is 14 residues. CDR3 protein: CASGLSSPYNEQFF.

The chain couples TRBV19 to TRBJ1-5; TCRdb outputs TRBD1, but without DNA this stays unchecked. The CDR3 runs to 12 residues. Germline-derived CDR1 and CDR2 are LNHDA and SQIVND (reference sequence). The CDR3 spells CASGQGSQPQHF.

The chain couples TRBV9 to TRBJ2-5; TCRdb's D call, TRBD1, is unchecked because there is no DNA. Germline CDR1 reads SGDLS; CDR2 reads YYNGEE. CDR3 length: 14 amino acids. CDR3 residues: CASSVAGGGETQYF. Supplemented by reference TRBV9 and TRBJ2-5, the full variable domain reads DSGVTQTPKHLITATGQRVTLRCSPRSGDLSVYWYQQSLDQGLQFLIQYYNGEERAKGNILERFSAQQFPDLHSELNLSSLELGDSALYFCASSVAGGGETQYFGPGTRLLVL.

The chain has TRBV29-1 and TRBJ2-1; TCRdb indicates TRBD2, and absent DNA this call remains unverified. Germline V gene data show CDR1 as SQVTM and CDR2 as ANQGSEA. The CDR3 totals 13 residues. CDR3 in amino acids: CSPRLADYNEQFF.

The chain has TRBV6-4 and TRBJ2-1; TCRdb gives TRBD1 as the D gene, but with no DNA this cannot be confirmed. The CDR3 is 15 residues long. In germline, CDR1 is MRHNA, CDR2 SNTAGT. The CDR3 sequence is CASSEQGASYNEQFF.

This chain uses TRBV20-1 with TRBJ2-7; absent DNA, TCRdb's TRBD2 call cannot be checked. Germline V gene data show CDR1 as DFQATT and CDR2 as SNEGSKA (reference sequence). The CDR3 is made up of 13 amino acids. CDR3 residues: CSARDPGAYEQYF.

The chain combines TRBV14 with TRBJ2-7; TCRdb outputs TRBD1, but without DNA this stays unchecked. CDR1 SGHDN and CDR2 FVKESK come from the germline V gene. This CDR3 region has 15 residues. The chain's CDR3 is CASSQGQGARYEQYF.

CDR3 residues: CASSNGGAYDTQYF. The chain is built from TRBV6-6 and TRBJ2-3; TCRdb gives TRBD1 as the D gene, but with no DNA this cannot be confirmed. CDR3 length: 14 residues. Germline assignment: CDR1 MNHNY and CDR2 SVGAGI (reference sequence).

The chain employs TRBV29-1 and TRBJ2-2; the TCRdb call, TRBD1, lacks DNA for checking. Germline V gene lookup returns CDR1 SQVTM and CDR2 ANQGSEA. CDR3 length: 13 residues. CDR3 protein: CSVLGTGAGELFF.

The CDR3 loop is CSVDPKMDRTAYEQYF. This chain uses TRBV29-1 with TRBJ2-7; TCRdb designates TRBD1, a call that cannot be tested without DNA. Germline values: CDR1 SQVTM, CDR2 ANQGSEA. CDR3 length: 16 residues.

The chain employs TRBV5-1 and TRBJ2-5; the D gene TCRdb calls, TRBD2, cannot be checked with no DNA. Germline loops: CDR1 SGHRS, CDR2 YFSETQ. CDR3 length equals 13 residues. The CDR3 sequence is CARGVPYQETQYF.

The rearrangement uses TRBV20-1 and TRBJ2-1; TCRdb picks TRBD1, but there is no DNA to check that call. This CDR3 spans 15 amino acids. CDR1 is DFQATT, CDR2 SNEGSKA, per germline (reference sequence). CDR3 sequence reads: CSLNSGESSYNEQFF.

The chain has TRBV29-1 and TRBJ1-1. The length of the CDR3 is 13 residues. Germline lookup yields CDR1 SQVTM and CDR2 ANQGSEA. CDR3 protein: CSVDGWGRTEAFF. Full variable domain (outside the CDR3, taken from reference TRBV29-1 and TRBJ1-1): SAVISQKPSRDICQRGTSLTIQCQVDSQVTMMFWYRQQPGQSLTLIATANQGSEATYESGFVIDKFPISRPNLTFSTLTVSNMSPEDSSIYLCSVDGWGRTEAFFGQGTRLTVV.

The chain is built from TRBV6-5 and TRBJ2-5; checking the TCRdb D call of TRBD1 is not possible without DNA. This CDR3 is 15 amino acids long. CDR1 and CDR2 (germline): MNHEY, SVGAGI. The chain's CDR3 is CASSYSSGTQETQYF.

CDR3 sequence: CASSYPGQGPTEAFF. The genes are TRBV6-2 or TRBV6-3 and TRBJ1-1; TCRdb lists TRBD1, though no DNA is available to test this call. The CDR3 contains 15 residues. From germline, CDR1 is MNHEY and CDR2 SVGEGT.

This chain uses TRBV10-3 with TRBJ1-2; TCRdb calls TRBD1, which cannot be checked without DNA. This CDR3 has 15 residues. The germline V gene encodes CDR1 ENHRY and CDR2 SYGVKD. CDR3 sequence: CAIRWSGTLNYGYTF.

CDR3: CSAPPGAVGTKNIQYF. V is TRBV20-1 and J is TRBJ2-4; lacking DNA, the TRBD1 call made by TCRdb goes unchecked. Germline V gene sequence: CDR1 DFQATT, CDR2 SNEGSKA (reference sequence). The CDR3 is made up of 16 amino acids.

The J gene is TRBJ2-1, the V gene TRBV5-6. The CDR3 contains 14 residues. Per the germline V gene, CDR1 is SGHDT and CDR2 is YYEEEE. The CDR3 here is CASSLVSSYNEQFF.

V is TRBV4-2 and J is TRBJ1-1; the TCRdb call, TRBD1, lacks DNA for checking. Germline V lookup: CDR1 LGHNA, CDR2 YNFKEQ. The CDR3 is 13 residues long. CDR3 loop: CASSEDRGRVAFF.

The CDR3 spells CASSQYGNEQFF. The chain has TRBV14 and TRBJ2-1. The germline V gene encodes CDR1 SGHDN and CDR2 FVKESK. This CDR3 has 12 amino acids.

V gene TRBV5-1 combines with J gene TRBJ2-1. This CDR3 has 15 amino acids. CDR1 and CDR2 from the germline V gene are SGHRS and YFSETQ. CDR3 sequence: CASSFRGSSYNEQFF.

The rearrangement uses TRBV4-3 and TRBJ1-2; TCRdb's D call, TRBD1, is unchecked because there is no DNA. This CDR3 has 15 residues. The germline gives CDR1 LGHNA, CDR2 YSLEER. Here the CDR3 reads CASSQDWGVDYGYTF.